The present TCR beta chain was sequenced within a study of blood T cells in healthy people across ages. General study points: Diversity estimates drawn from one million T cells were deemed underestimates.

Donors ranged from 6 to 90 years old and were healthy Caucasians in Russia. After removal of 4 bases from V and 3 bases from J, the junction contained 27 bases not matched to a gene. From germline, CDR1 is LGHNA and CDR2 YNFKEQ. CDR3 size: 21 residues. As to this clonotype: Its antigen is currently unknown.

Then a second PCR, running roughly 7 to 11 cycles, was carried out with a sample-barcoded 5' primer and a J-beta primer mix. Tags on each cDNA molecule came from a template-switch adaptor with 12 random nucleotides. The yield of each sample was at least 2.5 million CDR3-containing paired-end reads. One entry per CDR3 protein results from TCRdb running MiXCR on the 5' RACE reads. The sample has some 920,000 distinct CDR3 sequences, 51% seen once. The sample consisted of blood. The sequence was obtained from a woman aged 55-75 years in good health. The rearrangement links TRBV4-2 to TRBJ2-7, with TRBD2 matching over 7 bases. The CDR3 sequence: CASSRQKDSGGGPVGGYEQYF. CDR3 nucleotide sequence: TGTGCCAGCAGCCGGCAAAAAGATTCGGGGGGAGGGCCTGTGGGCGGCTACGAGCAGTACTTC.